Listed below are T cell receptor beta chains from one sample, sequenced in a study of blood T cell repertoires in COVID-19. The method was immunoSEQ multiplex PCR; TCRdb's version includes in-frame clones alone and lacks a portion of them. The sample lists some 270,000 clones, about four fifths occurring once. Specimen: PBMCs or T cells enriched from blood (not recorded which). Every receptor here comes from a man aged 50 to 60 who had recovered from COVID-19. CDR3s include the opening cysteine and the closing phenylalanine or tryptophan. Each record gives: J gene, D gene, V gene, clone size, CDR3 protein, CDR3 DNA. D genes are given only for firm matches. The listing skips clone size in some rows; elsewhere it reads once, few, many or a size class.

TRBJ2-3,TRBD1,TRBV29-1,.,CSTGQGRDTQYF,TGCAGCACCGGACAGGGTAGGGATACGCAGTATTTT
TRBJ2-1,TRBD2,TRBV5-4,.,CASSYGLAGADNEQFF,TGTGCCAGCAGCTATGGACTAGCGGGGGCGGACAATGAGCAGTTCTTC
TRBJ2-2,TRBD2,TRBV15,once,CATSRGGGTGELFF,TGTGCCACCAGCAGAGGGGGGGGAACCGGGGAGCTGTTTTTT
TRBJ1-4,.,TRBV4-2,.,CASSQSGKGTTNEKLFF,TGTGCCAGCAGCCAATCAGGGAAGGGGACAACTAATGAAAAACTGTTTTTT
TRBJ1-5,TRBD1,TRBV24-1,.,CATSADRGDQPQHF,TGTGCCACCAGTGCCGACAGGGGTGACCAGCCCCAGCATTTT
TRBJ1-3,.,TRBV5-4,.,CASSLGGGGNTIYF,TGTGCCAGCAGCTTGGGGGGAGGCGGAAACACCATATATTTT
TRBJ2-5,TRBD1,TRBV18,.,CASSPGGQGETQYF,TGTGCCAGCTCACCAGGAGGACAGGGAGAGACCCAGTACTTC
TRBJ1-2,TRBD1,TRBV24-1,.,CATSEPGQGGYTF,TGTGCCACCAGTGAGCCGGGACAGGGTGGCTACACCTTC
TRBJ1-1,TRBD1,TRBV7-3,.,CASSLTGATEAFF,TGTGCCAGCAGCCTAACAGGGGCCACTGAAGCTTTCTTT
TRBJ1-2,.,TRBV6-5,once,CAIGHRTYGYTF,TGTGCCATCGGGCATCGGACATATGGCTACACCTTC
TRBJ2-7,TRBD1,TRBV7-8,.,CASRETGTGSYEQYF,TGTGCCAGCAGGGAAACCGGGACAGGCTCCTACGAGCAGTACTTC
TRBJ2-1,.,TRBV28,.,CASSSPRTEKYNEQFF,TGTGCCAGCAGTTCCCCGCGGACAGAAAAATACAATGAGCAGTTCTTC
TRBJ1-5,.,TRBV7-9,.,CASSLGGDNQPQHF,TGTGCCAGCAGCTTAGGGGGGGACAATCAGCCCCAGCATTTT
TRBJ1-2,TRBD1,TRBV18,.,CASSPDRDYGYTF,TGTGCCAGCTCACCGGACAGGGACTATGGCTACACCTTC
TRBJ2-3,.,TRBV7-9,.,CASSPRRGADTQYF,TGTGCCAGCAGCCCCCGAAGGGGCGCAGATACGCAGTATTTT
TRBJ1-1,.,TRBV29-1,.,CSVHHGTEAFF,TGCAGCGTTCACCACGGGACTGAAGCTTTCTTT
TRBJ1-1,.,TRBV6-5,once,CASSYERNTEAFF,TGTGCCAGCAGTTACGAGAGGAACACTGAAGCTTTCTTT
TRBJ2-2,.,TRBV4-1,.,CASSRYTGRLFF,TGCGCCAGCAGCCGTTATACAGGGAGGCTGTTTTTT
TRBJ2-7,.,TRBV5-4,.,CASSRGSYEQYF,TGTGCCAGCAGCCGCGGTTCCTACGAGCAGTACTTC
TRBJ1-1,.,TRBV9,.,CASSAQGLDTEAFF,TGTGCCAGCAGCGCACAGGGATTGGACACTGAAGCTTTCTTT
TRBJ1-2,.,TRBV9,.,CASSVDNNYGYTF,TGTGCCAGCAGCGTAGACAATAACTATGGCTACACCTTC
TRBJ2-3,TRBD2,TRBV5-1,.,CASSPGLAGGASTDTQYF,TGCGCCAGCAGCCCTGGACTAGCGGGGGGGGCCAGCACAGATACGCAGTATTTT
TRBJ2-2,.,TRBV7-2,once,CASSRTLTGELFF,TGTGCCAGCAGCCGTACTCTCACCGGGGAGCTGTTTTTT
TRBJ1-2,TRBD1,TRBV5-5,.,CASSPGTGTIYGYTF,TGTGCCAGCAGCCCCGGGACAGGGACAATCTATGGCTACACCTTC
TRBJ2-7,TRBD1,TRBV5-6,.,CASSPTGGLYEQYF,TGTGCCAGCAGCCCGACAGGGGGCCTTTACGAGCAGTACTTC
TRBJ2-2,.,TRBV5-1,few,CASSLEGQGFTGELFF,TGCGCCAGCAGCTTGGAAGGGCAGGGGTTCACCGGGGAGCTGTTTTTT
TRBJ1-1,.,TRBV27,.,CASSRDIHSFEAFF,TGTGCCAGCAGCCGGGACATCCACTCTTTCGAAGCTTTCTTT
TRBJ2-3,.,TRBV3-1/TRBV3-2,.,CASSQVGRRDTQYF,TGTGCCAGCAGCCAAGTAGGCAGGAGGGATACGCAGTATTTT
TRBJ2-7,.,TRBV7-9,.,CASSFTGLGYEQYF,TGTGCCAGCAGCTTTACAGGGTTAGGATACGAGCAGTACTTC
TRBJ1-1,TRBD1,TRBV6-4,.,CASSAGGGGRKAFF,TGTGCCAGCAGTGCAGGGGGCGGAGGGAGAAAAGCTTTCTTT
TRBJ1-5,TRBD1,TRBV6-5,once,CASSSRDREGQPQHF,TGTGCCAGCAGTAGCCGGGACAGGGAAGGTCAGCCCCAGCATTTT
TRBJ2-5,.,TRBV5-6,.,CASSPGGETQYF,TGTGCCAGCAGCCCCGGCGGGGAGACCCAGTACTTC